These 11 T cell receptor beta chains came from one sample sequenced in a study of metastatic and nonmetastatic thyroid tumors. The entire patient cohort was treatment-naive prior to thyroid surgery. TCRdb re-clonotyped the PCR reads via MiXCR. Among 10,000 to 15,000 clones listed, around 29% were seen once. Sequencing used tumor tissue. These receptors came from a female donor with papillary thyroid cancer or a benign thyroid nodule (not recorded which). Some clones in this sample may be carry-over from other donors' samples.

By share of the sample, this clone is medium-sized. This chain connects TRBV5-6 to TRBJ2-5; D possibly uses TRBD1 or TRBD2 (6 bases each). The germline gives CDR1 SGHDT, CDR2 YYEEEE. Trimming left V 0 bases short and J 7 bases short, with 13 bases between. CDR3 length equals 14 residues. In DNA, the CDR3 is TGTGCCAGCAGCTTGGGGCCGGGGGCGCCGACCCAGTACTTC. Translated, it gives CASSLGPGAPTQYF.

By frequency in the sample, this clone is medium-sized. J is TRBJ1-5 and V is TRBV6-1, with no clear D. The CDR3 runs 15 residues. Germline V lookup: CDR1 MNHNS, CDR2 SASEGT. V shed 2 bases and J shed 7 bases, with 15 bases lying between them. CDR3 bases: TGTGCCAGCAGTGAAACGGGATTAAACGGGCAGCCCCAGCATTTT. Amino acids: CASSETGLNGQPQHF.

The CDR3 is CASSAGTAYEQYF. The CDR3, as DNA: TGTGCCAGCAGCGCCGGGACAGCTTACGAGCAGTACTTC. The V gene is TRBV7-9, the J gene TRBJ2-7; 7 bases fit TRBD1. The V gene's germline CDR1 is SEHNR and CDR2 FQNEAQ (reference sequence). This CDR3 has 13 residues. J was trimmed by 4 bases and V by 5 bases; bases with no gene match: 5.

This clone was counted ten times or more. The genes are TRBV3-1 and TRBJ1-1; D is undetermined. Between the trimmed V and J ends, which lost 2 bases and 10 bases, there was a span of 11 bases. From germline, CDR1 is LGHDT and CDR2 YNNKEL (reference sequence). The CDR3 runs to 12 residues. CDR3 nucleotides: TGTGCCAGCAGCCAATATCGGAGCCCAGCTTTCTTT. Protein sequence: CASSQYRSPAFF. The complete variable domain, with remaining parts taken from reference TRBV3-1 and TRBJ1-1, reads DTAVSQTPKYLVTQMGNDKSIKCEQNLGHDTMYWYKQDSKKFLKIMFSYNNKELIINETVPNRFSPKSPDKAHLNLHINSLELGDSAVYFCASSQYRSPAFFGQGTRLTVV.

This clone was observed at least ten times. The chain is built from TRBV2 and TRBJ2-5; TRBD2 agrees at 10 bases. The CDR3 is made up of 18 amino acids. Germline CDR1 and CDR2: SNHLY and FYNNEI. The J segment lost 0 bases and the V segment lost 6 bases, leaving 13 bases of the junction unmatched. CDR3 loop: CASRGMASGRRNQETQYF. In nucleotides, the CDR3 is TGTGCCAGCAGAGGGATGGCTAGCGGGAGAAGGAACCAAGAGACCCAGTACTTC.

In this sample, this clone is medium-sized (0.01 to 0.1%). The chain couples TRBV7-3 to TRBJ2-3, with 7 bases that match TRBD2. V shed 9 bases, J shed 4 bases, and the junction held 13 bases outside the gene matches. The CDR3 loop spans 15 amino acids. The germline V gene has CDR1 SGHTA and CDR2 FQGTGA. The CDR3 region is CARGPGEGLADTQYF. In nucleotides, the CDR3 is TGTGCCAGGGGGCCCGGGGAGGGATTGGCAGATACGCAGTATTTT.

This clone appeared once. The genes are TRBV20-1 and TRBJ1-2; no firm D call. The germline V gene has CDR1 DFQATT and CDR2 SNEGSKA (reference sequence). The CDR3 totals 13 residues. The germline V and J ends were trimmed by 3 bases and 8 bases, with 16 bases remaining between them. For the CDR3, the DNA is TGCAGTGCTAGGCGAGGGAACACCGAGGGCTACACCTTC. It encodes CSARRGNTEGYTF.

This clone has just a few counts. V gene TRBV7-9 combines with J gene TRBJ1-5; no clear D. Trimming pared 8 bases from V and 2 bases from J, leaving 10 bases between. Germline loops: CDR1 SEHNR, CDR2 FQNEAQ (reference sequence). The CDR3 totals 13 residues. The CDR3 DNA reads as TGTGCCAGCGGGGATGGGCGCAATCAGCCCCAGCATTTT. This codes for CASGDGRNQPQHF.

By its share, this clone is large. The chain couples TRBV5-1 to TRBJ2-7, with 7 bases matching TRBD2. This CDR3 contains 16 residues. V lost 1 base and J lost 1; bases outside the gene matches: 8. The germline gives CDR1 SGHRS, CDR2 YFSETQ. In DNA, the CDR3 is TGCGCCAGCAGCTTGCGAAGCGCTAGCGGATCCTACGAGCAGTACTTC. Translated: CASSLRSASGSYEQYF.

In this sample, this clone is medium-sized. V gene TRBV9 combines with J gene TRBJ2-2, with 7 bases lining up with TRBD1. Germline V lookup: CDR1 SGDLS, CDR2 YYNGEE. The CDR3 has 18 residues. V dropped 4 bases and J dropped 1; count of bases not matched to a gene: 13. In nucleotides, the CDR3 is TGTGCCAGCAGCCTAACCAATATAGGGACAGAGAACACCGGGGAGCTGTTTTTT. Translation: CASSLTNIGTENTGELFF. Variable domain in full (rest from reference TRBV9 and TRBJ2-2): DSGVTQTPKHLITATGQRVTLRCSPRSGDLSVYWYQQSLDQGLQFLIQYYNGEERAKGNILERFSAQQFPDLHSELNLSSLELGDSALYFCASSLTNIGTENTGELFFGEGSRLTVL.

This chain links TRBV20-1 with TRBJ2-7; the D call may be TRBD1 or TRBD2 (5 bases each). This CDR3 has 14 amino acids. The germline V gene has CDR1 DFQATT and CDR2 SNEGSKA (reference sequence). Trimming pared 4 bases from V and 3 bases from J, leaving 16 bases between. The CDR3 nucleotides are TGCAGTGCTATCCCGGGACGGTCTTTCTACGAGCAGTACTTC. Its translation is CSAIPGRSFYEQYF.